The entry that follows covers one T cell receptor (beta chain) sequence. Under the authors' procedure: Reference gene primer amplification gave nucleated cell count estimates. TCRdb's table, derived via immunoSEQ multiplex PCR, lists solely in-frame clones and lacks some. The D gene and trimming were derived from the DNA, and the V and J assignments and clone size from that table. The sample holds over 200,000 clones, 70% to 90% seen once. The sample comes from a study of blood T cell repertoires in COVID-19. For the study at large: Samples came from the United States, Italy and Spain, spanning acute and convalescent COVID-19. Nucleic acid was either cDNA or gDNA, and it came from T cells, B-cell-depleted T cells, or PBMCs.

V lost 6 bases and J lost 7; bases outside the gene matches: 8. The length of the CDR3 is 13 residues. CDR1 and CDR2 (germline): SQVTM, ANQGSEA. The chain uses TRBV29-1 and TRBJ1-2, with 10 bases that match TRBD1. The clonotype comes from a woman between 18 and 29 years old who had recovered from COVID-19. The sequenced material came from peripheral blood. CDR3 coding DNA: TGCAGCGTCCAGGACAGGGGGGCTTTTGGCTACACCTTC. Translation: CSVQDRGAFGYTF. Based on the CDR3 plus reference TRBV29-1 and TRBJ1-2, the full variable domain is SAVISQKPSRDICQRGTSLTIQCQVDSQVTMMFWYRQQPGQSLTLIATANQGSEATYESGFVIDKFPISRPNLTFSTLTVSNMSPEDSSIYLCSVQDRGAFGYTFGSGTRLTVV.